Sequencing of this TCR beta chain was carried out in a study of blood T cell repertoires in COVID-19. Across the whole study: Specimens from acute and convalescent COVID-19 originated in the United States, Italy and Spain.

Germline V lookup: CDR1 MNHEY, CDR2 SVGAGI. Trimming removed 7 bases from V and 3 bases from J, with 13 bases in between. CDR3 length equals 13 residues. This clone was observed at least ten times. The data were produced by immunoSEQ multiplex PCR, yet TCRdb's version contains in-frame clones alone and is incomplete. The table records some 300,000 clones, around four fifths of them present only once. What was sequenced was peripheral blood. J is TRBJ2-7 and V is TRBV6-5, with unresolved D. The sequence derives from a woman in her forties or fifties with active or convalescent COVID-19. The CDR3 sequence: CASTRPGLYEQYF. CDR3 nucleotides: TGTGCCAGCACCAGACCAGGCCTCTACGAGCAGTACTTC.